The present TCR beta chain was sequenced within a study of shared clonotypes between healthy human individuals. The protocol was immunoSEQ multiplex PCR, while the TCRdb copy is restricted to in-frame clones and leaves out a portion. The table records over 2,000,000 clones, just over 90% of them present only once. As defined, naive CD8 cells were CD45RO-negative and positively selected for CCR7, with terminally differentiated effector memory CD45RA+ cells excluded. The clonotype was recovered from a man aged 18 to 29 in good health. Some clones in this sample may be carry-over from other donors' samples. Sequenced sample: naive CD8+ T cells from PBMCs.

CDR3 DNA sequence: TGTGCCAGCCTAGAAGGGACATCCTCCTACAATGAGCAGTTCTTC. Its protein product is CASLEGTSSYNEQFF. The chain is built from TRBV25-1 and TRBJ2-1; tentatively, D is TRBD1 (6 bases). CDR1 MGHDK and CDR2 SYGVNS come from the germline V gene. The V end lost 8 bases, the J end lost 0 bases, and 14 bases lay between the germline ends. This CDR3 has 15 residues.